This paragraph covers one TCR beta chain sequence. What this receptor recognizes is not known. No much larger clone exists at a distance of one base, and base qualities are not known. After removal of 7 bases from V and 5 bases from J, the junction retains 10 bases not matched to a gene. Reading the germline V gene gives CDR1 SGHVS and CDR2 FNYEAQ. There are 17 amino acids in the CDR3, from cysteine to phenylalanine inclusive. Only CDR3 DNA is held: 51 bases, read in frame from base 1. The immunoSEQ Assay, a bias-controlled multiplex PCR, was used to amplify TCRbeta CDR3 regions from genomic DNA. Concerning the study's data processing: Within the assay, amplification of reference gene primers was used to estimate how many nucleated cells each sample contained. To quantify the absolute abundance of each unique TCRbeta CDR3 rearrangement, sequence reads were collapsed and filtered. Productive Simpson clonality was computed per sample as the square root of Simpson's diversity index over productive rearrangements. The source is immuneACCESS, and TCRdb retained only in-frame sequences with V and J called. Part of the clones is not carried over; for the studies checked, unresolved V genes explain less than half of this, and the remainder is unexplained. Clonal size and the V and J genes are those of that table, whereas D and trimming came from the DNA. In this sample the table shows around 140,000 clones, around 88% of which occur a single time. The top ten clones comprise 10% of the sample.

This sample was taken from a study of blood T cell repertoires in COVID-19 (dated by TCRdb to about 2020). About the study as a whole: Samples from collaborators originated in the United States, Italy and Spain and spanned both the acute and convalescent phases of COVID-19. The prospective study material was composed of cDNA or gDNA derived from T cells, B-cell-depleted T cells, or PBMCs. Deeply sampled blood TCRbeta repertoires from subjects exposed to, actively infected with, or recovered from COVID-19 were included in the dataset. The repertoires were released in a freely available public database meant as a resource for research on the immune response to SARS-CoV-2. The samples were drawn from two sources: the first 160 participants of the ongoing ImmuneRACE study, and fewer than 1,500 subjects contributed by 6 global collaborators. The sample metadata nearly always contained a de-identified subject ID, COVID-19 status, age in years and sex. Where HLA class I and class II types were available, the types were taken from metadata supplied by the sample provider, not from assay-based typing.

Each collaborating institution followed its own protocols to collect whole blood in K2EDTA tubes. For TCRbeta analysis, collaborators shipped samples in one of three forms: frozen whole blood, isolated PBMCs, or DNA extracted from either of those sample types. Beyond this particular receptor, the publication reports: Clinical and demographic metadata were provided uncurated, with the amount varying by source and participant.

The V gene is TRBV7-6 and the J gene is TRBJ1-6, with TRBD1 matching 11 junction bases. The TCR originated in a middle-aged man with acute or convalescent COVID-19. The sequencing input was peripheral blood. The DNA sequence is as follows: TGTGCCAGCAAAGGACAGGGGGCCTCGGGTGATAATTCACCCCTCCACTTT. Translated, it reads CASKGQGASGDNSPLHF.